A selection of T cell receptor beta chains follows, all from one sample in a study of blood T cells in healthy people across ages. TCRdb re-called the 5' RACE reads through MiXCR, storing one row per CDR3 protein. The sample lists 850,000 to 1,000,000 distinct CDR3 sequences; approximately 49% were seen once. Source material: blood. The receptors here all came from a man aged 30 to 45 in good health. CDR3s include the opening cysteine and the closing phenylalanine or tryptophan. D genes are given only for firm matches. Expanded clones are given a class, and other clones once, few, many or no size at all.

TRBJ2-1 | . | TRBV11-2 | TRBD2 | CASSRLAGVIEQFF | TGTGCCAGCAGCCGGCTAGCGGGGGTTATTGAGCAGTTCTTC
TRBJ1-2 | few | TRBV12-3/TRBV12-4 | . | CASSIQTDYGYTF | TGTGCCAGCAGTATCCAGACAGACTATGGCTACACCTTC
TRBJ2-7 | . | TRBV7-8 | . | CASSRLSEQYF | TGTGCCAGCAGCCGCCTCTCCGAGCAGTACTTC
TRBJ2-1 | . | TRBV7-2 | . | CASSLGVGRSSYNEQFF | TGTGCCAGCAGCTTAGGGGTGGGGCGAAGCTCCTACAATGAGCAGTTCTTC
TRBJ1-1 | . | TRBV4-1 | . | CASSHSEPGTNTEAFF | TGCGCCAGCAGCCATTCTGAACCGGGGACTAACACTGAAGCTTTCTTT
TRBJ1-2 | . | TRBV6-2/TRBV6-3 | TRBD1 | CASSQSQGARGYTF | TGTGCCAGCAGCCAGAGCCAGGGGGCCCGTGGCTACACCTTC
TRBJ1-1 | . | TRBV15 | TRBD1 | CATSREKGANTEAFF | TGTGCCACCAGCAGAGAGAAGGGGGCGAATACTGAAGCTTTCTTT
TRBJ1-1 | . | TRBV6-5 | TRBD1 | CASSDDRGSGTEAFF | TGTGCCAGCAGCGATGACAGGGGGTCCGGCACTGAAGCTTTCTTT
TRBJ1-2 | many | TRBV15 | TRBD1 | CATSRSQTGDGYTF | TGTGCCACCAGCAGGAGCCAAACAGGGGACGGCTACACCTTC
TRBJ2-1 | few | TRBV12-3/TRBV12-4 | TRBD1 | CASSLSQGVTNEQFF | TGTGCCAGCAGTTTAAGCCAGGGGGTAACCAATGAGCAGTTCTTC
TRBJ2-5 | . | TRBV29-1 | . | CSVHTGKEQYF | TGCAGCGTTCATACAGGGAAGGAGCAGTACTTC
TRBJ2-1 | once | TRBV28 | . | CASSAPDYFEQFF | TGTGCCAGCAGCGCCCCTGACTACTTTGAGCAGTTCTTC
TRBJ2-3 | . | TRBV7-2 | TRBD2 | CASSLTSGGLTDTQYF | TGTGCCAGCAGCTTAACTAGCGGGGGACTCACAGATACGCAGTATTTT
TRBJ1-5 | . | TRBV28 | . | CASSLKRINQPQHF | TGTGCCAGCAGTTTAAAACGGATCAATCAGCCCCAGCATTTT
TRBJ2-7 | . | TRBV15 | TRBD1 | CATSRDIIRDRGHEQYF | TGTGCCACCAGCAGAGACATAATCCGGGACAGGGGCCACGAGCAGTACTTC
TRBJ2-5 | . | TRBV20-1 | . | CSARPPGHLQETQYF | TGCAGTGCTAGACCCCCGGGGCACCTCCAAGAGACCCAGTACTTC
TRBJ2-5 | . | TRBV3-1 | TRBD1 | CASSLGQGVGQETQYF | TGTGCCAGCAGCCTTGGACAGGGGGTAGGCCAAGAGACCCAGTACTTC
TRBJ2-7 | . | TRBV3-1 | . | CASSVLGSQDEQYF | TGTGCCAGCAGCGTCCTTGGGAGTCAAGACGAGCAGTACTTC
TRBJ1-4 | . | TRBV6-6 | . | CASSYSMVAEDEKLFF | TGTGCCAGCAGTTACTCCATGGTCGCCGAAGACGAAAAACTGTTTTTT
TRBJ2-5 | many | TRBV20-1 | . | CSARVQSGTARATQYF | TGCAGTGCCCGCGTCCAATCTGGGACCGCACGAGCGACCCAGTACTTC
TRBJ2-1 | . | TRBV4-2 | TRBD2 | CASSKIAGRSGGPGNNEQFF | TGTGCCAGCAGCAAAATAGCGGGGCGTAGCGGGGGGCCGGGGAATAATGAGCAGTTCTTC
TRBJ2-3 | . | TRBV10-3 | . | CAISNVTAGDTQYF | TGTGCCATCAGTAACGTGACGGCCGGAGATACGCAGTATTTT
TRBJ2-2 | few | TRBV24-1 | TRBD1 | CATSDFRTGGTGELFF | TGTGCCACCAGTGATTTCCGGACAGGGGGCACCGGGGAGCTGTTTTTT
TRBJ2-1 | . | TRBV9 | . | CASSVEILPRGGLNNEQFF | TGTGCCAGCAGCGTAGAAATCCTTCCCAGGGGGGGACTGAACAATGAGCAGTTCTTC
TRBJ1-1 | once | TRBV12-3/TRBV12-4 | . | CASVREGEGTEAFF | TGTGCCAGCGTTAGGGAGGGGGAAGGCACTGAAGCTTTCTTT
TRBJ2-1 | few | TRBV6-6 | TRBD1 | CASGQGFNEQFF | TGTGCCAGCGGACAGGGATTCAATGAGCAGTTCTTC
TRBJ1-1 | . | TRBV7-2 | TRBD1 | CASNVQGANTEAFF | TGTGCCAGCAACGTACAGGGGGCGAACACTGAAGCTTTCTTT
TRBJ2-1 | few | TRBV3-1 | TRBD2 | CASSQDAGGHNEQFF | TGTGCCAGCAGCCAAGATGCGGGGGGGCACAATGAGCAGTTCTTC
TRBJ2-1 | many | TRBV29-1 | . | CSGGQYNEQFF | TGCAGCGGAGGGCAGTACAATGAGCAGTTCTTC
TRBJ2-7 | . | TRBV20-1 | . | CSARGTVNSYEQYF | TGCAGTGCTAGGGGGACCGTGAACTCCTACGAGCAGTACTTC
TRBJ1-2 | . | TRBV6-6 | TRBD1 | CASSYSPDREPDGYTF | TGTGCCAGCAGTTACTCCCCCGACAGGGAGCCGGATGGCTACACCTTC
TRBJ1-2 | few | TRBV12-3/TRBV12-4 | TRBD1 | CASSSDRGSNYGYTF | TGTGCCAGCAGTTCGGACAGGGGATCAAACTATGGCTACACCTTC
TRBJ1-1 | . | TRBV14 | . | CASSQVGRGWNTEAFF | TGTGCCAGCAGCCAAGTTGGGAGGGGATGGAACACTGAAGCTTTCTTT
TRBJ2-7 | . | TRBV10-2 | . | CASSELAGPHSYEQYF | TGCGCCAGCAGTGAGTTGGCAGGCCCCCATTCCTACGAGCAGTACTTC
TRBJ2-3 | once | TRBV7-2 | TRBD2 | CASSPPGLATGTDTQYF | TGTGCCAGCAGCCCTCCTGGACTAGCGACTGGCACAGATACGCAGTATTTT
TRBJ2-7 | . | TRBV5-1 | TRBD1 | CASSSVPGQGTYEQYF | TGCGCCAGCAGCTCCGTACCGGGACAGGGGACCTACGAGCAGTACTTC
TRBJ2-3 | . | TRBV11-3 | TRBD1 | CASSSPFGEGALADTQYF | TGTGCCAGCAGCTCTCCCTTTGGTGAGGGGGCTTTGGCAGATACGCAGTATTTT
TRBJ2-7 | few | TRBV4-2 | . | CASSYGNEQYF | TGTGCCAGCAGCTACGGCAACGAGCAGTACTTC
TRBJ1-2 | few | TRBV20-1 | . | CSARTSSSYGYTF | TGCAGTGCTAGGACCTCATCCAGCTATGGCTACACCTTC
TRBJ2-3 | . | TRBV3-1 | . | CASSQVSAGALSDTQYF | TGTGCCAGCAGCCAAGTTAGTGCGGGGGCCTTGTCAGATACGCAGTATTTT